Sequencing of this T cell receptor (beta chain) was carried out in a study of patients and donors after allogeneic stem cell transplantation. Germline CDR1 SNHLY, CDR2 FYNNEI. Trimming removed 6 bases from V and 6 bases from J; junction bases left unmatched: 12. The CDR3 extends over 16 amino acids. This clonotype has more than one count but fewer than ten. TCRdb ran MiXCR on the RT-PCR reads and lists one entry per CDR3 protein. The sample carries hundreds of thousands of distinct CDR3 sequences, roughly 17% recorded once. Sequencing used blood, either unsorted or a sorted T cell fraction (not recorded which). The chain combines TRBV2 with TRBJ2-3, with 10 bases fitting TRBD2. The TCR originated in a human donor who was either an allogeneic HSCT recipient or a stem cell or donor lymphocyte infusion donor (not recorded which). It is not recorded whose cells these are; they may come from a transplant donor. CDR3 residues: CASRRASGGYWDTQYF. The DNA of the CDR3 is TGTGCCAGCAGACGGGCTAGCGGGGGATATTGGGATACGCAGTATTTT.